The sequence of this T cell receptor beta chain was determined in a study of blood T cells in healthy people across ages. In the study overall: About one barcoded TCR beta cDNA was captured per two T cells. General study points: Unsorted PBMCs prevented conclusive naive versus antigen-experienced comparison.

Roughly 10 milliliters of peripheral blood were drawn from each donor into EDTA-treated tubes. The CDR3 runs 13 residues. Germline assignment: CDR1 SGHDT and CDR2 YYEEEE. The V end was cut by 3 bases, the J end by 3 bases, with 9 bases between. Primers used in a second PCR of about 6 to 11 cycles were a sample-barcoded 5' primer and a J-beta primer mix. Through a template-switch adaptor with 12 random nucleotides, each cDNA molecule received a tag. TCRdb recomputed calls from the 5' RACE reads with MiXCR, one row per CDR3 protein. The sample yields roughly 1,500,000 distinct CDR3 sequences, 30% to 40% seen once. This clonotype was recorded a few times. As yet, its antigen is unknown.

The genes are TRBV5-6 and TRBJ2-5; D not certain. The sequence came from a woman in her twenties or thirties in good health. Sequencing was done on a sample of blood. For the CDR3, the DNA is TGTGCCAGCAGCTCGGCTCCAGAAGAGACCCAGTACTTC. It codes for CASSSAPEETQYF. The full variable domain, rest sourced from reference TRBV5-6 and TRBJ2-5, is DAGVTQSPTHLIKTRGQQVTLRCSPKSGHDTVSWYQQALGQGPQFIFQYYEEEERQRGNFPDRFSGHQFPNYSSELNVNALLLGDSALYLCASSSAPEETQYFGPGTRLLVL.